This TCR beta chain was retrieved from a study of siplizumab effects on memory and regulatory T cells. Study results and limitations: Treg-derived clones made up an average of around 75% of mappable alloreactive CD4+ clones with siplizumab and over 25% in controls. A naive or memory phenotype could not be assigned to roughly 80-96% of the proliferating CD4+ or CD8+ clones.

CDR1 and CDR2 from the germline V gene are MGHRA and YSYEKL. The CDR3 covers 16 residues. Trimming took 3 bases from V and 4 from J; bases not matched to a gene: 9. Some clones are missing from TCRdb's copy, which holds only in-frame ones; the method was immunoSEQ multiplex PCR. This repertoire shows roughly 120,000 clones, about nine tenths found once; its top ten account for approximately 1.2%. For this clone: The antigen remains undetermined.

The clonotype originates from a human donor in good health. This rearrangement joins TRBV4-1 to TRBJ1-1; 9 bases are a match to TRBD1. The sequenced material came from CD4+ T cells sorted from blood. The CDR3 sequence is CASSQGQGPIGTEAFF. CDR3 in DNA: TGCGCCAGCAGCCAGGGACAGGGTCCGATAGGCACTGAAGCTTTCTTT.